This TCR beta chain was documented in a study of OX40 agonist ivuxolimab in advanced cancers. Context from the whole study: Ivuxolimab, which targeted the costimulatory receptor OX40 (CD134), was an agonistic, fully human IgG2 monoclonal antibody. A male proportion of 70% to 90% and a mean age of roughly 58 years, ranging from roughly 20 to 80, were recorded for the dose-escalation cohort. Intravenous ivuxolimab was administered to patients every 2 weeks at six dose levels: 0.01, 0.1, 0.3, 1.5, 3 and 10 mg/kg. Of the roughly 50 dose-escalation patients, hepatocellular carcinoma was present in about 20, melanoma in around 15, renal cell carcinoma in 9 and head and neck cancer in 9. The paper reports the monotherapy dose-escalation portion (N of about 54 patients) of the phase I ivuxolimab trial. Peripheral TCRbeta sequencing aimed to test whether ivuxolimab altered TCR sequence diversity and caused clonal T-cell expansion. Prior anti-PD-1, anti-PD-L1 or anti-CTLA-4 therapy was permitted, and approximately 40% of dose-escalation patients had received checkpoint inhibitors. Partial responses occurred in three dose-escalation patients, of whom one had hepatocellular carcinoma and two had cutaneous melanoma.

On the study overall, not on this receptor specifically: In the 0.1-3.0 mg/kg groups, partial responders were among the patients with the lowest normalized peripheral clonal expansion, particularly in CD8+ T cells. Low levels of normalized T-cell clonal expansion were also seen in some patients who did not respond. At doses of 0.1 to 3.0 mg/kg, clonal expansion of both CD4+ and CD8+ T cells in blood was seen between baseline and week 6. Which antigens the clonally expanded peripheral T cells were specific for was not determined. After ivuxolimab, CD8+ T cells had more expanded clones than CD4+ T cells on average.

A note on this clone: Its antigen is unknown. Per-base quality was not reported, and no clone a single base away is much larger than it.

Genomic DNA was isolated from the sorted cells so that the TCRbeta CDR3 region could be sequenced. The immunoSEQ Assay was used for sequencing of TCRbeta CDR3 regions. The table comes from immuneACCESS by way of TCRdb, which keeps in-frame sequences with V and J called. Part of the clones is missing from these tables; in studies checked, under half for an unresolved V gene and the rest for unknown reasons. The sample table shows 74,000 or so clones, and about 90% are seen once. The ten largest make up about 1.8% of the sample. V is pared back by 1 base and J by 8 bases, with 14 bases lying between the germline termini. The germline V gene specifies SGHTA as CDR1 and FQGNSA as CDR2. Including the terminal cysteine and phenylalanine, the CDR3 comprises 15 residues. Only CDR3 DNA remains: 45 bases, in frame from the first base. Patients with a history of autoimmune disease or receiving systemic immunosuppression were excluded from the trial. Peripheral blood for TCR sequencing was collected from all dose cohorts at baseline, on cycle 4 day 1, and on cycle 7 day 1. Samples came from an open-label, multicenter, first-in-human phase I dose-escalation trial of ivuxolimab. Adults with locally advanced or metastatic head and neck squamous cell, hepatocellular, melanoma or renal cell carcinoma were enrolled in the trial. CD4+ and CD8+ T cells were sorted separately from peripheral blood before TCR sequencing.

The receptor comes from an adult with an advanced solid tumor such as melanoma, head and neck, liver or kidney cancer. The source was CD4+ or CD8+ T cells sorted from blood, collected in a trial of the OX40 agonist ivuxolimab. The rearrangement combines TRBV7-2 with TRBJ1-4; a confident D gene designation cannot be given. This receptor carries the CDR3 CASSLVGGGWEKLFF. The bases are TGTGCCAGCAGCTTAGTTGGAGGAGGATGGGAAAAACTGTTTTTT. Outside the CDR3, residues come from the reference TRBV7-2 and TRBJ1-4 proteins, so the full variable domain is: GAGVSQSPSNKVTEKGKDVELRCDPISGHTALYWYRQSLGQGLEFLIYFQGNSAPDKSGLPSDRFSAERTGGSVSTLTIQRTQQEDSAVYLCASSLVGGGWEKLFFGSGTQLSVL.